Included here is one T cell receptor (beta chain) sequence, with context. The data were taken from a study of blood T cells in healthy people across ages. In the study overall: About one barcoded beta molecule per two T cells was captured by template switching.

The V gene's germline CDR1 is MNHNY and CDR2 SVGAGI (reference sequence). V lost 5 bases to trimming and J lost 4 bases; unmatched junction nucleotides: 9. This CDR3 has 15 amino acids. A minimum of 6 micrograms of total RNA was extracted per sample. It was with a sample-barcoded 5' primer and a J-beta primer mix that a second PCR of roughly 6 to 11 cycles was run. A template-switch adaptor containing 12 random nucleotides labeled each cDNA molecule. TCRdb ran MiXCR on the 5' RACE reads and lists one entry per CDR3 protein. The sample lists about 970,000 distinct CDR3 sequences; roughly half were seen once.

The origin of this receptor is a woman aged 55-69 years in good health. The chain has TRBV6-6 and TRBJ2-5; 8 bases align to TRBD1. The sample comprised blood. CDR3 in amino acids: CASSPDRAGGETQYF. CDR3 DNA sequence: TGTGCCAGCAGTCCGGACAGGGCCGGGGGAGAGACCCAGTACTTC.